The entry below describes one T cell receptor (beta chain). Preparation of the TCRbeta library used unique molecular identifiers. TCRdb used MiXCR to reprocess the PCR reads, holding one entry per CDR3 protein. In the table there are a few hundred thousand distinct CDR3 sequences, around 20% of which are singletons. This entry comes from a study of T-cell reconstitution after alpha-beta-depleted transplantation in children. V was pared by 3 bases and J by 0 bases, with 12 bases between. In germline, CDR1 is GTSNPN, CDR2 SVGIG (reference sequence). The CDR3 has 14 residues. The source is a human donor who donated a stem cell graft to a child with acute lymphoblastic leukemia. Here the sequenced sample was PBMCs from the stem cell graft donor, taken from the stem cell graft. The chain carries TRBV30 and TRBJ2-7; D perhaps matches TRBD1 (5 bases). CDR3 in amino acids: CAWRQGPSSYEQYF. CDR3 nucleotide sequence: TGTGCCTGGAGGCAGGGCCCTAGCTCCTACGAGCAGTACTTC.